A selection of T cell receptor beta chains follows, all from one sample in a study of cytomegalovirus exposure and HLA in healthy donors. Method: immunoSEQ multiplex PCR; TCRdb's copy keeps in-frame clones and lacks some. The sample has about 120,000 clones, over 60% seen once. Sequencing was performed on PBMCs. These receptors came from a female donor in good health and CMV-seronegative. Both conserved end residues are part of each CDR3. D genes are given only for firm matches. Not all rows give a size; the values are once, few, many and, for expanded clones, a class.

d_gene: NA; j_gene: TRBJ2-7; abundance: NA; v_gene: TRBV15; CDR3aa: CATSREAESYEQYF; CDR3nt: TGTGCCACCAGCAGAGAAGCTGAATCCTACGAGCAGTACTTC
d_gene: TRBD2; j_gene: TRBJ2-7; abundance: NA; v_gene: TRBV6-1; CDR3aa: CASSGSGREQYF; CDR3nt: TGTGCCAGCAGTGGGAGCGGGAGGGAGCAGTACTTC
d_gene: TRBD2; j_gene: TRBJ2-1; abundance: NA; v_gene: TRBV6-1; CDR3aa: CASSRLAGGIEQFF; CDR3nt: TGTGCCAGCAGTCGACTAGCGGGGGGTATTGAGCAGTTCTTC
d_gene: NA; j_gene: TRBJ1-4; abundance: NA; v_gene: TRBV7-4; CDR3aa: CASKLTRNQENQNEKLFF; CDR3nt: TGTGCCAGCAAACTCACTAGAAATCAGGAAAACCAGAATGAAAAACTGTTTTTT
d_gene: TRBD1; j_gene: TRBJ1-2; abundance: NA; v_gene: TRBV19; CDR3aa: CASTATGLNYGYTF; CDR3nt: TGTGCCAGTACCGCGACAGGGCTAAACTATGGCTACACCTTC
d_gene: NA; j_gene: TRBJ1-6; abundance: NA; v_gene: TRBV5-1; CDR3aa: CASSLAAGADSPLHF; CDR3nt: TGCGCCAGCAGCTTGGCCGCAGGGGCAGATTCACCCCTCCACTTT
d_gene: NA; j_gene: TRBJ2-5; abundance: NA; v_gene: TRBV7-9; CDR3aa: CASSLVVSEETQYF; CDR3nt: TGTGCCAGCAGCTTAGTTGTCAGCGAAGAGACCCAGTACTTC
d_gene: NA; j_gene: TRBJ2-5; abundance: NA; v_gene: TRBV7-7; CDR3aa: CASSLQVGGTQYF; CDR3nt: TGTGCTAGCAGCCTACAGGTCGGGGGGACCCAGTACTTC
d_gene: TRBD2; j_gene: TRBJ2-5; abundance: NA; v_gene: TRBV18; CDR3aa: CASSPSRGAGAQETQYF; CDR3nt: TGTGCCAGCTCACCTTCCCGCGGAGCGGGGGCTCAAGAGACCCAGTACTTC
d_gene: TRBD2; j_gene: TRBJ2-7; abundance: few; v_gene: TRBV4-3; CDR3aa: CASSQEWSGDYYEQYF; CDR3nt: TGCGCCAGCAGCCAAGAATGGAGCGGGGATTACTACGAGCAGTACTTC
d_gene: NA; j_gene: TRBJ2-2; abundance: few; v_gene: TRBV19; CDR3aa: CASSMAKIGELFF; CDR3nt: TGTGCCAGTAGTATGGCAAAGATCGGGGAGCTGTTTTTT
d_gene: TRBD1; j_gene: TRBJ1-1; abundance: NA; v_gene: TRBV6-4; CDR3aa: CASSDPEVTTGLAFF; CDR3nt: TGTGCCAGCAGTGACCCCGAAGTCACGACAGGGTTGGCTTTCTTT
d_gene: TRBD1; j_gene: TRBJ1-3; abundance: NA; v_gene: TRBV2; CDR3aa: CASSEGDRAGNTIYF; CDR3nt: TGTGCCAGCAGTGAAGGGGACAGGGCTGGAAACACCATATATTTT
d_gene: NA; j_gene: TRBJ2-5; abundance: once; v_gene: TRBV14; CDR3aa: CASSSGETQYF; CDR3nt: TGTGCCAGCAGCTCGGGGGAGACCCAGTACTTC
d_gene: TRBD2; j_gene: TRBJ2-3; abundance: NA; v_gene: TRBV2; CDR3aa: CASIWRGGQDTQYF; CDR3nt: TGTGCCAGCATTTGGCGGGGGGGCCAGGATACGCAGTATTTT
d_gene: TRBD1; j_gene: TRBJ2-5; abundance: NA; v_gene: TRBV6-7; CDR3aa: CASSERQGLHF; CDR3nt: TGTGCCAGCAGCGAAAGACAGGGTCTACACTTC
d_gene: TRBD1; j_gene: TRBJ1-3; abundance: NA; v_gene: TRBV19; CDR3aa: CASSKDRGDTIYF; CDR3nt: TGTGCCAGTAGTAAAGACAGGGGAGACACCATATATTTT
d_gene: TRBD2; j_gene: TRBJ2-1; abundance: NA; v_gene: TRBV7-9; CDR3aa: CASSLGLAGLYNEQFF; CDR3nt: TGTGCCAGCAGCTTAGGCCTAGCGGGGCTATACAATGAGCAGTTCTTC
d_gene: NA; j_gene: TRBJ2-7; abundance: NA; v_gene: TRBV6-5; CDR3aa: CATRFSPGEQYF; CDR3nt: TGTGCCACCAGATTCTCTCCGGGCGAGCAGTACTTC
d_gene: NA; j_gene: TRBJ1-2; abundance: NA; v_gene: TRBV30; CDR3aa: CAWSVPEREAYGYTF; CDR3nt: TGTGCCTGGAGTGTACCCGAACGAGAGGCCTATGGCTACACCTTC
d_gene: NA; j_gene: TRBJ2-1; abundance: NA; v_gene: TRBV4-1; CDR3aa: CASSQNQGGEQFF; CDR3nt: TGCGCCAGCAGCCAAAACCAGGGGGGTGAGCAGTTCTTC
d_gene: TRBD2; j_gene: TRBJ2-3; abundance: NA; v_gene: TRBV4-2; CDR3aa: CASSQETSGGAGQYF; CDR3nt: TGTGCCAGCAGCCAAGAAACTAGCGGGGGGGCGGGGCAGTATTTT
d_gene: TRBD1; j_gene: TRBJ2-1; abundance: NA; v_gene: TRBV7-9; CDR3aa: CASSLGQGHNEQFF; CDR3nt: TGTGCCAGCAGCTTAGGACAGGGTCACAATGAGCAGTTCTTC
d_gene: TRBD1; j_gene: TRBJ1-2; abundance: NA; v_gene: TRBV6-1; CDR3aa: CASGSGQGLYGGYTF; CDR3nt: TGTGCCAGCGGGTCGGGACAGGGACTCTATGGTGGCTACACCTTC
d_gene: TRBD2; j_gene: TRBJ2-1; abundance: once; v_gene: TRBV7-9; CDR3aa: CASSSTSGGYNEQFF; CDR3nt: TGTGCCAGCAGCTCTACTAGCGGGGGGTACAATGAGCAGTTCTTC
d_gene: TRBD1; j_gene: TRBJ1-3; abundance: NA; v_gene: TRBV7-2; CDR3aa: CASSLGTGTSGNTIYF; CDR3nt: TGTGCCAGCAGCTTAGGGACAGGGACCTCTGGAAACACCATATATTTT
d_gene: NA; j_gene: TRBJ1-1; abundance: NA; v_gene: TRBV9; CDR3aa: CASSTQENTEAFF; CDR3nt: TGTGCCAGCAGCACCCAGGAGAACACTGAAGCTTTCTTT
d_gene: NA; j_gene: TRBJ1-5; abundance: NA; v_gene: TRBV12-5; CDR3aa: CASGLRGNQPQHF; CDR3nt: TGTGCTAGTGGCCTCAGGGGCAATCAGCCCCAGCATTTT
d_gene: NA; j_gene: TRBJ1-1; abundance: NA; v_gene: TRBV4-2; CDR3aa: CASSQGGRGLGNTEAFF; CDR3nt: TGTGCCAGCAGCCAAGGTGGGCGGGGGCTGGGGAACACTGAAGCTTTCTTT
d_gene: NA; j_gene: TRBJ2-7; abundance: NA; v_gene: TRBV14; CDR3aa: CASSETVYEQYF; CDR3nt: TGTGCCAGCAGCGAAACGGTCTACGAGCAGTACTTC
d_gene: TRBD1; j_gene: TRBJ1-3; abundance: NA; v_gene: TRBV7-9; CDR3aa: CASSLETRGLGNTIYF; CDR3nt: TGTGCCAGCAGCTTAGAAACCAGGGGGCTTGGAAACACCATATATTTT
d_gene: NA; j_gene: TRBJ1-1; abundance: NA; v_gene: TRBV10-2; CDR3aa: CASSANRNTEAFF; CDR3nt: TGCGCCAGCTCTGCGAACAGGAACACTGAAGCTTTCTTT
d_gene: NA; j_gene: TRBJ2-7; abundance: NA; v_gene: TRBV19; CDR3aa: CASSEKSGHTPYEQYF; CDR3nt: TGTGCCAGTAGTGAGAAGTCTGGACATACCCCCTACGAGCAGTACTTC
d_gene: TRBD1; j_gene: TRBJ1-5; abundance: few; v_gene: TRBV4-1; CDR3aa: CASSLATGDSNQPQHF; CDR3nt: TGCGCCAGCAGCCTAGCTACAGGGGATAGCAATCAGCCCCAGCATTTT
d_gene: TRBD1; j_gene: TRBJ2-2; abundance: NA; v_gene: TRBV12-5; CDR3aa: CASGLVLSSLDRGLTGELFF; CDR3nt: TGTGCTAGTGGTTTGGTCCTGTCCTCGTTGGACAGGGGTCTCACCGGGGAGCTGTTTTTT
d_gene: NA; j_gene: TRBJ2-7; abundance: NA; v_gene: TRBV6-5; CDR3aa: CASSYAQARGYEQYF; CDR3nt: TGTGCCAGCAGTTACGCCCAAGCGCGGGGCTACGAGCAGTACTTC
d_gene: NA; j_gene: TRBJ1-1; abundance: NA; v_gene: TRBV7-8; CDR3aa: CASSTNSGEAFF; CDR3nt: TGTGCCAGCAGCACCAACTCGGGGGAAGCTTTCTTT
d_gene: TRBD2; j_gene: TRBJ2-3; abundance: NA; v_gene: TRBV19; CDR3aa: CASSIGTGGGTDTQYF; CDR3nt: TGTGCCAGTAGTATTGGGACGGGGGGAGGCACAGATACGCAGTATTTT
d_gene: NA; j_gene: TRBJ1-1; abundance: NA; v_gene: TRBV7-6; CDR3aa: CASSFRQNTEAFF; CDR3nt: TGTGCCAGCAGCTTTCGACAGAACACTGAAGCTTTCTTT
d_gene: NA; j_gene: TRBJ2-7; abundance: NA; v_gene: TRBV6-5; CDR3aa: CASTETGTYEQYF; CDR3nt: TGTGCCAGTACCGAGACAGGAACCTACGAGCAGTACTTC
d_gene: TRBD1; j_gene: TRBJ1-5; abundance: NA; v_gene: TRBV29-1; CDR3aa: CSVTIDRASNQPQHF; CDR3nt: TGCAGCGTTACCATCGACAGGGCTAGCAATCAGCCCCAGCATTTT
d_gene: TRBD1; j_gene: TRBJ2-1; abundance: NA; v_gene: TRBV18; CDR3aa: CASSFGDRDEQFF; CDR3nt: TGTGCCAGCTCATTTGGAGACAGGGATGAGCAGTTCTTC
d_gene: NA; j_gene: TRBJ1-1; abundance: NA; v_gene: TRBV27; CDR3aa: CASSFGGKNTEAFF; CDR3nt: TGTGCCAGCAGTTTCGGGGGGAAGAACACTGAAGCTTTCTTT
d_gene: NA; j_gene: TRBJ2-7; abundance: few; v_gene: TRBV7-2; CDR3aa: CASSLSRPAGEQYF; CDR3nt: TGTGCCAGCAGCTTAAGCCGTCCGGCGGGCGAGCAGTACTTC
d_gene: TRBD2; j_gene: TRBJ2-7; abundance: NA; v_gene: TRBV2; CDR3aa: CASSELGLAGDEQYF; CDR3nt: TGTGCCAGCAGTGAACTCGGACTAGCAGGTGACGAGCAGTACTTC
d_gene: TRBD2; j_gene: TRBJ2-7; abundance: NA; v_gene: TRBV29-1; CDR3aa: CSGGGVTEEQYF; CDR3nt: TGCAGCGGCGGGGGGGTAACGGAGGAGCAGTACTTC
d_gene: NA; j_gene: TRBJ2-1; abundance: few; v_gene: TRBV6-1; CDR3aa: CAGRTGYNEQFF; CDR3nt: TGTGCCGGTCGGACGGGGTACAATGAGCAGTTCTTC
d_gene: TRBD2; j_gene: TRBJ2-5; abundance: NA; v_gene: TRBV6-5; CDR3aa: CASSYGLAGGMETQYF; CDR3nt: TGTGCCAGCAGTTACGGACTAGCGGGGGGTATGGAGACCCAGTACTTC
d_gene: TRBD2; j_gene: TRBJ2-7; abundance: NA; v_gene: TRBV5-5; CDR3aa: CASRGDYNSYEQYF; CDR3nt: TGTGCCAGCAGGGGGGACTATAACTCCTACGAGCAGTACTTC
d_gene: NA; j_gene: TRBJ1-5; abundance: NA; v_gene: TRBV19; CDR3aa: CASSLAPGDQPQHF; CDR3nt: TGTGCCAGTAGCCTGGCCCCGGGGGATCAGCCCCAGCATTTT
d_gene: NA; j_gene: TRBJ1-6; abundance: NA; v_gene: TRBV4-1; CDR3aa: CASSQEERTPNSPLHF; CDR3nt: TGCGCCAGCAGCCAAGAGGAAAGGACACCGAATTCACCCCTCCACTTT
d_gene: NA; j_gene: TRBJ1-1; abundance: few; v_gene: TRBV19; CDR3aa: CASTLKSQVVTFF; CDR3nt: TGTGCCAGTACCCTTAAGTCCCAGGTCGTTACTTTCTTT